These 13 T cell receptor beta chains originate from one sample sequenced in a study of blood T cell repertoires in COVID-19. Sequencing was performed with immunoSEQ multiplex PCR; in TCRdb, only in-frame clones are kept and a portion is missing. This table has some 270,000 clones, around 90% appearing once. The sample comprised PBMCs or T cells enriched from blood (not recorded which). All receptors come from a man between 35 and 55 years old who had been exposed to COVID-19.

V and J are TRBV6-2 or TRBV6-3 and TRBJ2-2, with D tentatively TRBD1 (6 bases). The CDR3 runs to 13 residues. Between the trimmed V and J ends, which lost 6 bases and 6 bases, there was a span of 11 bases. Germline-derived CDR1 and CDR2 are MNHEY and SVGEGT. This CDR3 is CASRPGGPGELFF. The CDR3 nucleotides are TGTGCCAGCAGACCTGGGGGCCCCGGGGAGCTGTTTTTT.

The chain employs TRBV6-2 or TRBV6-3 and TRBJ2-7, with TRBD2 matching over 7 bases. V was clipped by 9 bases and J by 5 bases; unmatched bases: 13. The CDR3 totals 14 residues. The germline V gene has CDR1 MNHEY and CDR2 SVGEGT. For the CDR3, the DNA is TGTGCCAGTAGTCTAGCGGAGGCTTCTGACGAGCAGTACTTC. Amino acids: CASSLAEASDEQYF.

The chain joins TRBV7-9 to TRBJ2-7; D remains ambiguous. This CDR3 contains 16 residues. Trimming removed 8 bases at V and 1 base at J, with 21 bases between. From germline, CDR1 is SEHNR and CDR2 FQNEAQ (reference sequence). CDR3 nucleotides: TGTGCCAGCGGTACATCGCTCCAAATAACGTCCTACGAGCAGTACTTC. It yields the protein CASGTSLQITSYEQYF.

V is TRBV11-2 and J is TRBJ1-6; a weak D match, TRBD1 (6 bases). CDR1 and CDR2 (germline): SGHAT, FQNNGV. V dropped 1 base and J dropped 10 bases, with 14 bases sitting between them. This CDR3 contains 15 residues. The chain's CDR3 is CASSLVQGIGSPLHF. The CDR3 DNA sequence: TGTGCCAGCAGCTTAGTCCAGGGGATAGGGTCACCCCTCCACTTT.

The chain couples TRBV19 to TRBJ2-7; 11 bases fit TRBD2. This CDR3 has 16 residues. V trimming: 4 bases; J trimming: 1 base; junction bases outside the gene matches: 6. Germline CDR1 and CDR2: LNHDA and SQIVND (reference sequence). The CDR3, as DNA: TGTGCCAGTAGTAGGACGGGACTAGCGGATTCCTACGAGCAGTACTTC. Translation: CASSRTGLADSYEQYF.

This clone was recorded only once. The gene calls are TRBV11-3 and TRBJ2-5; maybe TRBD1 (6 bases). Germline V gene lookup returns CDR1 SGHNT and CDR2 YENEEA. V lost 3 bases and J 4 bases, leaving 9 bases between the germline ends. CDR3 length equals 13 residues. The CDR3 region is CASSFSRGETQYF. CDR3 DNA sequence: TGTGCCAGCAGCTTTAGCAGGGGAGAGACCCAGTACTTC.

This sequence joins TRBV24-1 and TRBJ2-3, with 9 bases fitting TRBD2. V dropped 4 bases and J dropped 5; count of bases not matched to a gene: 6. This CDR3 has 15 residues. Germline loops: CDR1 KGHDR, CDR2 SFDVKD. The CDR3 nucleotides read TGTGCCACCAGTGACTTTAGCGGGAGTGGAGATACGCAGTATTTT. Its translation is CATSDFSGSGDTQYF.

This chain connects TRBV6-2 or TRBV6-3 to TRBJ2-2; 7 nucleotides agree with TRBD2. This CDR3 is 16 amino acids long. With V trimmed by 5 bases and J by 3 bases, 9 bases remained unmatched. Germline CDR1 is MNHEY and CDR2 is SVGEGT. The CDR3: CASSDPVGGDTGELFF. DNA of the CDR3: TGTGCCAGCAGTGACCCCGTTGGGGGGGACACCGGGGAGCTGTTTTTT.

The gene calls are TRBV27 and TRBJ2-3; D gene unclear. Germline values: CDR1 MNHEY, CDR2 SMNVEV (reference sequence). The V end lost 4 bases, the J end lost 6 bases, and 14 bases lay between the germline ends. CDR3 length: 14 amino acids. CDR3 sequence (DNA): TGTGCCAGCAGTTCTAGGCGCGCTTCTGATACGCAGTATTTT. This codes for CASSSRRASDTQYF.

The chain joins TRBV6-5 to TRBJ2-1; TRBD1 might be the D (5 bases). V shed 11 bases and J shed 6 bases, with 17 bases lying between them. This CDR3 is built from 13 residues. The germline V gene has CDR1 MNHEY and CDR2 SVGAGI. The CDR3 region has the DNA TGTGCCCAGCAGGACAAGATTATCAATGAGCAGTTCTTC. Its translation is CAQQDKIINEQFF.

The chain links TRBV5-1 to TRBJ1-5, with D unresolved. Germline CDR1 is SGHRS and CDR2 is YFSETQ. Trimming took 0 bases from V and 5 from J, leaving 9 bases between them. This CDR3 spans 14 amino acids. CDR3 DNA sequence: TGCGCCAGCAGCTTGGGTGGGCTCGATCAGCCCCAGCATTTT. Its translation: CASSLGGLDQPQHF.

This clone was seen only a few times. The chain joins TRBV5-1 to TRBJ1-1, with 11 bases that match TRBD1. The V segment lost 5 bases and the J segment 0 bases; nucleotides outside the gene matches: 6. The CDR3 runs 16 residues. The germline V gene encodes CDR1 SGHRS and CDR2 YFSETQ. The CDR3 DNA reads as TGCGCCAGCAGGACCGGACAGGGGGCGATGAACACTGAAGCTTTCTTT. Protein: CASRTGQGAMNTEAFF.

The chain links TRBV11-2 to TRBJ2-7, with 8 bases fitting TRBD2. The CDR3 covers 13 residues. Losses at the gene ends were 5 bases for V and 4 bases for J; bases not matched to a gene: 4. CDR1 SGHAT and CDR2 FQNNGV come from the germline V gene. CDR3 nucleotides: TGTGCCAGCAGCCGGGGGACTAGTTACGAGCAGTACTTC. It yields the protein CASSRGTSYEQYF.